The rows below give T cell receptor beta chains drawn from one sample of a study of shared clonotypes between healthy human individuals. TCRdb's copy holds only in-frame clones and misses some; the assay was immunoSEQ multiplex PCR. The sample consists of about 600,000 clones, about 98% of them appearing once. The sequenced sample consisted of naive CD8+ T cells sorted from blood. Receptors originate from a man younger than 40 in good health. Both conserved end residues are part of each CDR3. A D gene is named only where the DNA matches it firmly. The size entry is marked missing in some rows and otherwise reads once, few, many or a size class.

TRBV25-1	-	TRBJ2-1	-	TGTGCCAGCAGTTACGGGAGTGGGTACAATGAGCAGTTCTTC	CASSYGSGYNEQFF
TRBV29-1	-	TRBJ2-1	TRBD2	TGCAGCGTGGTTTACCGGGGACTAGCGGACAATGAGCAGTTCTTC	CSVVYRGLADNEQFF
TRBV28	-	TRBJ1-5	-	TGTGCCAGCAGTCAAAGGACCCCTATATCCATAAGTCAGCCCCAGCATTTT	CASSQRTPISISQPQHF
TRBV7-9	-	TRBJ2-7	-	TGTGCCAGCAGCCCTGTGAGGAGCTCCTACGAGCAGTACTTC	CASSPVRSSYEQYF
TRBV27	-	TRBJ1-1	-	TGTGCCAGCAGTTTATTTCTGAACACTGAAGCTTTCTTT	CASSLFLNTEAFF
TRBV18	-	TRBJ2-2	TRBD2	TGTGCCAGCTCACCCCCCAGCGGGAGCACCGGGGAGCTGTTTTTT	CASSPPSGSTGELFF
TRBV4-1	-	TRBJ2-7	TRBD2	TGCGCCAGCAGCCTACCCGCTAGCGGGGGTAGCTCCTACGAGCAGTACTTC	CASSLPASGGSSYEQYF
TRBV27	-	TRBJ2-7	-	TGTGCCAGCAGTTTAAGGGGCTGGGGGGCAGCCTACGAGCAGTACTTC	CASSLRGWGAAYEQYF
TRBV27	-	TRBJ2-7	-	TGTGCCAGCAGTTTTGGGACCTCCTACGAGCAGTACTTC	CASSFGTSYEQYF
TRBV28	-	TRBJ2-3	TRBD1	TGTGCCAGCAGTTTAGAGGGGGCGGTAGATACGCAGTATTTT	CASSLEGAVDTQYF
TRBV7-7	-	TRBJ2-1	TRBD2	TGTGCCAGCAGCCCCGAACTAGCGGGAGGAGACAATGAGCAGTTCTTC	CASSPELAGGDNEQFF
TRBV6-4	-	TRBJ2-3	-	TGTGCCAGCAGTGACTCAACAGATACGCAGTATTTT	CASSDSTDTQYF
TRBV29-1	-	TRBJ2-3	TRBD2	TGCAGCACGAAAAAGGGACTAGCCACGGATACGCAGTATTTT	CSTKKGLATDTQYF
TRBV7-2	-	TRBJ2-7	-	TGTGCCAGCAGCTTAGAGGCGGGGGAGCAGTACTTC	CASSLEAGEQYF
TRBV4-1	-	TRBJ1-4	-	TGCGCCAGCAGCCGATCACACGGAGCAACTAATGAAAAACTGTTTTTT	CASSRSHGATNEKLFF
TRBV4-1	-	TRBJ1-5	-	TGCGCCAGCAGCCAAGAGCCCATGCATAGCAATCAGCCCCAGCATTTT	CASSQEPMHSNQPQHF
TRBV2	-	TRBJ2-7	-	TGTGCCAGCAGACCGTTAAGCTCCTACGAGCAGTACTTC	CASRPLSSYEQYF
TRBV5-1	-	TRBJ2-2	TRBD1	TGCGCCAGCAGCTATGGGACAGGGCTCCCCGGGGAGCTGTTTTTT	CASSYGTGLPGELFF
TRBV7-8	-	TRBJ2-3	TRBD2	TGTGCCAGCAGCCCCCCAGCGGGACGCACAGATACGCAGTATTTT	CASSPPAGRTDTQYF
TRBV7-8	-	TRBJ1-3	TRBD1	TGTGCCAGCAATCTAGAGGCGTGGACAGGGGACGGAAACACCATATATTTT	CASNLEAWTGDGNTIYF
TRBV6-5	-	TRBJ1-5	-	TGTGCCAGCAGACCCCAGGGTAGCAATCAGCCCCAGCATTTT	CASRPQGSNQPQHF
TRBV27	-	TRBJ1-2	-	TGTGCCAGCGGTGAGGGAGCGACAAACTATGGCTACACCTTC	CASGEGATNYGYTF
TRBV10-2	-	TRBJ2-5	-	TGCGCCAGCAGGGGAGGAGCAGCCGAGACCCAGTACTTC	CASRGGAAETQYF
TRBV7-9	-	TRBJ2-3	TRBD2	TGTGCCAGCAGCCGAGTTGCGGGAGAAGATACGCAGTATTTT	CASSRVAGEDTQYF
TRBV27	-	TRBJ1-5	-	TGTGCCAGCAGTTTATCAGGAGGGCTGGGCAATCAGCCCCAGCATTTT	CASSLSGGLGNQPQHF
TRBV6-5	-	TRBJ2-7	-	TGTGCCAGCAGTTACTCGACCGGTTACGAGCAGTACTTC	CASSYSTGYEQYF
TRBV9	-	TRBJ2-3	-	TGTGCCAGCAGCGCCTCGGTGGATACGCAGTATTTT	CASSASVDTQYF
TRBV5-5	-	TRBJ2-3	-	TGTGCCAGCAGCTTGGAGGCAATTATTGAGTATTTT	CASSLEAIIEYF
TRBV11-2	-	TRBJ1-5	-	TGTGCCAGCAGTTTCGACGGGTTTAGCAATCAGCCCCAGCATTTT	CASSFDGFSNQPQHF
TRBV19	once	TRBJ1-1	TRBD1	TGTGCCACCACGGCATACAGGGGCATAACAGGGACTGAAGCTTTCTTT	CATTAYRGITGTEAFF
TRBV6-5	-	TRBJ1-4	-	TGTGCCAGCAGTTACTTACGGGGAGGTACTAATGAAAAACTGTTTTTT	CASSYLRGGTNEKLFF